This T cell receptor (beta chain) was captured by sequencing in a study of blood T cell repertoires in COVID-19. From germline, CDR1 is ENHRY and CDR2 SYGVKD. V lost 3 bases and J lost 0, with 8 bases in between. The length of the CDR3 is 14 residues. Profiling relied on immunoSEQ multiplex PCR, and the TCRdb table lists in-frame clones only, not all of them. The data hold about half a million clones, with 80% to 90% observed a single time. The chain couples TRBV10-3 to TRBJ2-5, with D unclear. The material sequenced was peripheral blood. The sequence was collected from a human donor in a cohort sampled during active COVID-19. The CDR3 region is CAISDPRYQETQYF. The CDR3 coding sequence is TGTGCCATCAGTGATCCCAGGTACCAAGAGACCCAGTACTTC.